A single sample is the source of the 13 T cell receptor beta chains below, sequenced in a study of T-cell reconstitution after alpha-beta-depleted transplantation in children. For TCRbeta, the library was prepared with unique molecular identifiers. TCRdb fed the PCR reads into MiXCR, producing one record per CDR3 protein. The sample has a few hundred thousand distinct CDR3 sequences; roughly 30% are singletons. The material was PBMCs, obtained before TCRalphabeta/CD19-depleted stem cell transplant. The receptors stem from a boy under three years old with Wiskott-Aldrich syndrome, due to receive a stem cell transplant.

The chain couples TRBV5-1 to TRBJ1-1; tentative D call: TRBD1 (6 bases). V dropped 1 base and J dropped 5 bases, with 15 bases sitting between them. This CDR3 region has 15 residues. Germline lookup yields CDR1 SGHRS and CDR2 YFSETQ. The CDR3 spells CASSLRQGKETEAFF. CDR3 in DNA: TGCGCCAGCAGCTTGAGGCAGGGGAAGGAGACTGAAGCTTTCTTT.

A word on this clonotype: One end of the junction does not line up with germline, which may come from a read error. Here the CDR3 reads CSASLGGSGANGLTF. CDR3 in DNA: TGCAGTGCCAGTCTAGGAGGCTCTGGGGCCAACGGCCTGACTTTC. The chain uses TRBV20-1 and TRBJ2-6, with D possibly being TRBD1 or TRBD2 (5 bases each). Looked up from germline, CDR1 is DFQATT and CDR2 is SNEGSKA (reference sequence). CDR3 length: 15 amino acids.

J is TRBJ2-6 and V is TRBV6-1; D not certain. The CDR3 sequence is 16 residues long. Deletions cut 5 bases from V and 2 bases from J, with 13 bases between. From germline, CDR1 is MNHNS and CDR2 SASEGT. CDR3 DNA sequence: TGTGCCAGCAGTAAGAACGCCAGGCCTGGGGCCAACGTCCTGACTTTC. It translates to CASSKNARPGANVLTF.

This clonotype showed up just a few times. V gene TRBV20-1 combines with J gene TRBJ1-2; TRBD1 matches 8 bases. This CDR3 has 14 amino acids. Looked up from germline, CDR1 is DFQATT and CDR2 is SNEGSKA (reference sequence). J was trimmed by 4 bases and V by 6 bases; bases with no gene match: 10. The CDR3 bases are TGCAGTGCGAGCGGACAGGGTATAGGCTATGGCTACACCTTC. This gives the protein CSASGQGIGYGYTF.

Only a few counts were recorded for this clonotype. V is TRBV10-3 and J is TRBJ2-1; TRBD2 matches 8 bases. The CDR3 runs 15 residues. The germline CDR1 and CDR2 sequences are ENHRY and SYGVKD. The ends lost 2 bases at V and 3 bases at J; junction bases unmatched: 3. CDR3 nucleotide sequence: TGTGCCATCAGTGAGCCCGGGAGGGACTACAATGAGCAGTTCTTC. This gives the protein CAISEPGRDYNEQFF.

The chain carries TRBV5-1 and TRBJ2-1, with TRBD2 matching over 7 bases. The germline V gene has CDR1 SGHRS and CDR2 YFSETQ. This CDR3 is built from 14 residues. V lost 7 bases and J lost 7; bases outside the gene matches: 11. The CDR3 loop reads CASAEGGSINEQFF. The CDR3 region has the DNA TGCGCCAGCGCCGAGGGAGGGAGTATAAATGAGCAGTTCTTC. The variable domain in full, completed from reference TRBV5-1 and TRBJ2-1, reads KAGVTQTPRYLIKTRGQQVTLSCSPISGHRSVSWYQQTPGQGLQFLFEYFSETQRNKGNFPGRFSGRQFSNSRSEMNVSTLELGDSALYLCASAEGGSINEQFFGPGTRLTVL.

In DNA form, the CDR3 reads TGTGCCAGCAGTTTCAGTGGCAAACGATACAATGAGCAGTTCTTC. Translation: CASSFSGKRYNEQFF. The chain links TRBV28 to TRBJ2-1; D gene unclear. Per the germline V gene, CDR1 is MDHEN and CDR2 is SYDVKM. The CDR3 is 15 residues long. V shed 3 bases and J shed 4 bases, with 13 bases lying between them.

This chain connects TRBV5-1 to TRBJ2-1, with 8 bases identical to TRBD2. Germline V CDR1 and CDR2: SGHRS, YFSETQ. This CDR3 is built from 15 residues. V gave up 6 bases and J gave up 0 bases; unmatched junction bases: 5. The DNA of the CDR3 is TGCGCCAGCAAATCGGGAGGGCCCTCCTACAATGAGCAGTTCTTC. Translated: CASKSGGPSYNEQFF.

The chain uses TRBV3-1 and TRBJ2-1; 9 bases match TRBD2. The CDR3 sequence is 17 residues long. V was clipped by 1 base and J by 8 bases; unmatched bases: 12. In germline, CDR1 is LGHDT, CDR2 YNNKEL (reference sequence). CDR3 DNA: TGTGCCAGCAGCCAAGTAGCGCGGGAGGGCCGGCTTTATGAGCAGTTCTTC. Translation: CASSQVAREGRLYEQFF.

Only a few counts were recorded for this clonotype. V usage is TRBV18 and J usage is TRBJ2-3, with D unresolved. Trimming stripped 3 bases from V and 1 base from J, with 14 bases between. The CDR3 extends over 16 amino acids. Germline CDR1 KGHSH, CDR2 LQKENI. CDR3 loop: CASSPTRPARTDTQYF. In DNA form, the CDR3 reads TGTGCCAGCTCACCGACAAGGCCAGCCCGCACAGATACGCAGTATTTT. Full variable domain (outside the CDR3, taken from reference TRBV18 and TRBJ2-3): NAGVMQNPRHLVRRRGQEARLRCSPMKGHSHVYWYRQLPEEGLKFMVYLQKENIIDESGMPKERFSAEFPKEGPSILRIQQVVRGDSAAYFCASSPTRPARTDTQYFGPGTRLTVL.

This clonotype was recorded a few times. The chain is built from TRBV5-6 and TRBJ2-7; D is unresolved. The V end was cut by 1 base, the J end by 9 bases, with 14 bases between. This CDR3 has 13 amino acids. Germline CDR1 SGHDT, CDR2 YYEEEE. The CDR3 bases are TGTGCCAGCAGCTTGTGGCTAGGCAGCACGCAGTACTTC. It specifies CASSLWLGSTQYF.

The V call is TRBV20-1, the J call TRBJ2-1; TRBD2 matches at 11 bases. This CDR3 has 14 amino acids. The junction had 7 bases not matched to a gene; V was cut back by 5 bases and J by 7 bases. Germline V gives CDR1 DFQATT, CDR2 SNEGSKA (reference sequence). The CDR3, as DNA: TGCAGTGCTTTAGCGGGAGGGGTGGGGAATGAGCAGTTCTTC. Translated, it gives CSALAGGVGNEQFF.

The rearrangement joins TRBV7-8 to TRBJ2-1; TRBD2 matches at 7 bases. The CDR3 runs 15 residues. Germline CDR1 is SGHVS and CDR2 is FQNEAQ. V gave up 4 bases and J gave up 5 bases; unmatched junction bases: 8. The DNA for the CDR3 is TGTGCCAGCAGCTCCTCTAGCGGAAATAACAATGAGCAGTTCTTC. Its translation: CASSSSSGNNNEQFF.